The rows below give T cell receptor beta chains drawn from one sample of a study of blood T cell repertoires in COVID-19. Only in-frame clones appear in the TCRdb table, and some are missing; sequencing was by immunoSEQ multiplex PCR. Of approximately 150,000 clones listed, roughly 86% are singletons. Sequencing was performed on peripheral blood. These receptors came from a woman aged 45-60 years with acute or convalescent COVID-19. Each CDR3 is given with its conserved first and last residue. A D gene is named only where the DNA matches it firmly. Clone sizes are given selectively: once, few, many, or a class where the clone is expanded.

CDR3nt: TGTGCCACCAGCAGAAGCTCCGGGACACCGGGGTCACCCCTCCACTTT
CDR3aa: CATSRSSGTPGSPLHF
v_gene: TRBV15
abundance: -
j_gene: TRBJ1-6
d_gene: -

CDR3nt: TGCGCCAGCAGCTTGGGACAGGGGCCAGATACGCAGTATTTT
CDR3aa: CASSLGQGPDTQYF
v_gene: TRBV5-1
abundance: once
j_gene: TRBJ2-3
d_gene: TRBD1

CDR3nt: TGTGCCAGCAGCTTCGGGGGTGGTAGCGGGGTAAATGAGCAGTTCTTC
CDR3aa: CASSFGGGSGVNEQFF
v_gene: TRBV5-4
abundance: -
j_gene: TRBJ2-1
d_gene: TRBD2

CDR3nt: TGTGCCAGCACCACTAACAGGGGTCCCGGTGGCTACACCTTC
CDR3aa: CASTTNRGPGGYTF
v_gene: TRBV5-4
abundance: -
j_gene: TRBJ1-2
d_gene: TRBD1

CDR3nt: TGTGCCAGCAGCTTAATGGCTGCAGATACGCAGTATTTT
CDR3aa: CASSLMAADTQYF
v_gene: TRBV7-2
abundance: -
j_gene: TRBJ2-3
d_gene: -

CDR3nt: TGTGCCAGCTCACCTCGGGGGGTTCTTAGCGAAAAACTGTTTTTT
CDR3aa: CASSPRGVLSEKLFF
v_gene: TRBV18
abundance: -
j_gene: TRBJ1-4
d_gene: -

CDR3nt: TGTGCCAGCAGCTTAACCTGGGGGACTAGCGGGACGGTGGAGACCCAGTACTTC
CDR3aa: CASSLTWGTSGTVETQYF
v_gene: TRBV7-9
abundance: -
j_gene: TRBJ2-5
d_gene: TRBD2

CDR3nt: TGTGCCAGTAGTATTGCCCCGGCAGGGAGGAATCAGCCCCAGCATTTT
CDR3aa: CASSIAPAGRNQPQHF
v_gene: TRBV19
abundance: few
j_gene: TRBJ1-5
d_gene: -

CDR3nt: TGTGCTAGTCAACAGGTTGCCTACGAGCAGTACTTC
CDR3aa: CASQQVAYEQYF
v_gene: TRBV12-5
abundance: -
j_gene: TRBJ2-7
d_gene: -

CDR3nt: TGTGCCACCGGACTAGCGGGGGTTCAGGATACGCAGTATTTT
CDR3aa: CATGLAGVQDTQYF
v_gene: TRBV2
abundance: -
j_gene: TRBJ2-3
d_gene: TRBD2

CDR3nt: TGTGCCACCAGCAGAGGAACGAACAGGGGGCCCGGCTATGGCTACACCTTC
CDR3aa: CATSRGTNRGPGYGYTF
v_gene: TRBV15
abundance: once
j_gene: TRBJ1-2
d_gene: TRBD1

CDR3nt: TGTGCCAGCATGGACAGGCTGACCGGGGAGCTGTTTTTT
CDR3aa: CASMDRLTGELFF
v_gene: TRBV5-6
abundance: -
j_gene: TRBJ2-2
d_gene: TRBD1

CDR3nt: TGCGCCAGCAGCACAGGACTGAACACTGAAGCTTTCTTT
CDR3aa: CASSTGLNTEAFF
v_gene: TRBV5-1
abundance: few
j_gene: TRBJ1-1
d_gene: -

CDR3nt: TGTGCCAGCAGCCCGGGGGGTTCACCCCTCCACTTT
CDR3aa: CASSPGGSPLHF
v_gene: TRBV7-2
abundance: -
j_gene: TRBJ1-6
d_gene: -

CDR3nt: TGTGCCAGCAGCTTACGAGGACTAGCAGTTCCGAACACCGGGGAGCTGTTTTTT
CDR3aa: CASSLRGLAVPNTGELFF
v_gene: TRBV11-3
abundance: -
j_gene: TRBJ2-2
d_gene: TRBD2

CDR3nt: TGCGCCAGCAGCTCGGAGGGCTATGGCTACACCTTC
CDR3aa: CASSSEGYGYTF
v_gene: TRBV5-1
abundance: once
j_gene: TRBJ1-2
d_gene: -

CDR3nt: TGTGCCAGTAGTATCGGGACTAGCGGGAGGCCGTGGGAGACCCAGTACTTC
CDR3aa: CASSIGTSGRPWETQYF
v_gene: TRBV19
abundance: -
j_gene: TRBJ2-5
d_gene: TRBD2

CDR3nt: TGTGCCAGCAGCTCTAACAGGGGAACCATGAACACTGAAGCTTTCTTT
CDR3aa: CASSSNRGTMNTEAFF
v_gene: TRBV5-5
abundance: -
j_gene: TRBJ1-1
d_gene: TRBD1

CDR3nt: TGTGCCAGCAGAACCGGCCCGAGCGGTATGCGGAAACTGTTTTTT
CDR3aa: CASRTGPSGMRKLFF
v_gene: TRBV6-5
abundance: once
j_gene: TRBJ1-4
d_gene: -

CDR3nt: TGTGCCAGCAGAGGGGAGGACACCGGGGAGCTGTTTTTT
CDR3aa: CASRGEDTGELFF
v_gene: TRBV2
abundance: -
j_gene: TRBJ2-2
d_gene: -

CDR3nt: TGTGCCAGCAGTAGGCTAGCGGGAGCTTTGAATGAGCAGTTCTTC
CDR3aa: CASSRLAGALNEQFF
v_gene: TRBV6-5
abundance: -
j_gene: TRBJ2-1
d_gene: TRBD2

CDR3nt: TGTGCCAGTAGTACCTATGACAGGGCTGATTCACCCCTCCACTTT
CDR3aa: CASSTYDRADSPLHF
v_gene: TRBV19
abundance: -
j_gene: TRBJ1-6
d_gene: TRBD1

CDR3nt: TGTGCCAGCAGCTTGACAGGGGTTTCACCCCTCCACTTT
CDR3aa: CASSLTGVSPLHF
v_gene: TRBV5-5
abundance: -
j_gene: TRBJ1-6
d_gene: TRBD1

CDR3nt: TGCGCCAGCAGCCAAACAGTCGGGGTTGACAATCAGCCCCAGCATTTT
CDR3aa: CASSQTVGVDNQPQHF
v_gene: TRBV4-1
abundance: -
j_gene: TRBJ1-5
d_gene: -

CDR3nt: TGTGCCAGCAGCCCCCCACTAGGGATCTCTGGGGCCAACGTCCTGACTTTC
CDR3aa: CASSPPLGISGANVLTF
v_gene: TRBV14
abundance: -
j_gene: TRBJ2-6
d_gene: -

CDR3nt: TGTGCCAGCAGTCGACAGGTGAACACTGAAGCTTTCTTT
CDR3aa: CASSRQVNTEAFF
v_gene: TRBV28
abundance: once
j_gene: TRBJ1-1
d_gene: -

CDR3nt: TGCGCCAGCAGCACCCCGGGGACTAGAAATGAGCAGTTCTTC
CDR3aa: CASSTPGTRNEQFF
v_gene: TRBV5-1
abundance: -
j_gene: TRBJ2-1
d_gene: TRBD2

CDR3nt: TGTGCCAGCAGTGGCCGGACAGCCACCAATCAGCCCCAGCATTTT
CDR3aa: CASSGRTATNQPQHF
v_gene: TRBV2
abundance: -
j_gene: TRBJ1-5
d_gene: -

CDR3nt: TGTGCCACCACGGGACAGGGACCTACCTACACCTTC
CDR3aa: CATTGQGPTYTF
v_gene: TRBV24-1
abundance: -
j_gene: TRBJ1-2
d_gene: TRBD1